The 26 T cell receptor beta chains listed next were all sequenced from one sample in a study of OX40 agonist ivuxolimab in advanced cancers. The protocol was immunoSEQ multiplex PCR, while the TCRdb copy is restricted to in-frame clones and leaves out a portion. The table lists 91,000 or so clones, approximately 90% of them singletons, with over 1.5% in the top ten. The specimen was CD4+ or CD8+ T cells sorted from blood, collected in a trial of the OX40 agonist ivuxolimab. The receptors shown here come from an adult with an advanced solid tumor such as melanoma, head and neck, liver or kidney cancer.

The chain carries TRBV5-1 and TRBJ2-3; D tentatively reads TRBD1 or TRBD2 (5 bases each). The length of the CDR3 is 15 residues. Trimming left V 4 bases short and J 2 bases short, with 14 bases between. The germline V gene encodes CDR1 SGHRS and CDR2 YFSETQ. The CDR3 bases are TGCGCCAGCAGCCGAGGGAGCGGACACACAGATACGCAGTATTTT. Translated: CASSRGSGHTDTQYF.

V and J are TRBV11-2 and TRBJ2-7, with 10 bases that match TRBD1. Germline CDR1 SGHAT, CDR2 FQNNGV. V lost 5 bases and J lost 3; bases outside the gene matches: 4. The CDR3 extends over 14 amino acids. DNA for the CDR3: TGTGCCAGCAGCGTGGGACAGGGGAACTACGAGCAGTACTTC. Protein sequence: CASSVGQGNYEQYF.

The V gene is TRBV30, the J gene TRBJ1-1; TRBD1 might be the D (6 bases). CDR1 GTSNPN and CDR2 SVGIG come from the germline V gene (reference sequence). Trimming took off 3 bases at V and 10 bases at J, with 15 bases between the two ends. The length of the CDR3 is 12 residues. The CDR3 nucleotides read TGTGCCTGGAGGACCACGGACAGCGTAGCTTTCTTT. Amino acid sequence: CAWRTTDSVAFF.

The CDR3 sequence is CASRAQGATEAFF. The CDR3 bases are TGTGCCAGCAGAGCACAGGGGGCGACTGAAGCTTTCTTT. The V and J genes are TRBV7-9 and TRBJ1-1, with 9 nucleotides matching TRBD1. Germline CDR1 is SEHNR and CDR2 is FQNEAQ (reference sequence). Trimming removed 6 bases from V and 5 bases from J; junction bases left unmatched: 4. CDR3 length: 13 amino acids.

This clone was observed a single time. This sequence joins TRBV6-5 and TRBJ2-1; a possible D gene is TRBD2 (5 bases). The CDR3 extends over 15 amino acids. V lost 7 bases and J lost 0, with 13 bases in between. Germline V lookup: CDR1 MNHEY, CDR2 SVGAGI. Here the CDR3 reads CASNPAVTSYNEQFF. In nucleotides, the CDR3 is TGTGCCAGCAACCCAGCGGTAACCTCCTACAATGAGCAGTTCTTC.

The rearrangement joins TRBV19 to TRBJ2-3; no clear D. The germline V gene has CDR1 LNHDA and CDR2 SQIVND (reference sequence). V was clipped by 6 bases and J by 2 bases, with 12 bases between them. The CDR3 extends over 14 amino acids. The CDR3 spells CASRKEALTDTQYF. CDR3 sequence (DNA): TGTGCCAGTAGGAAAGAGGCACTCACAGATACGCAGTATTTT.

This chain joins TRBV20-1 and TRBJ1-1; 7 nucleotides line up with TRBD1. CDR3 length equals 11 residues. V shed 4 bases and J 5 bases; nucleotides not matched to a gene: 1. Germline V gene data show CDR1 as DFQATT and CDR2 as SNEGSKA (reference sequence). CDR3: CSAKGATEAFF. CDR3 in DNA: TGCAGTGCTAAGGGGGCTACTGAAGCTTTCTTT.

V gene TRBV11-2 combines with J gene TRBJ1-3; D gene unclear. Germline V gene data show CDR1 as SGHAT and CDR2 as FQNNGV. This CDR3 has 12 residues. Trimming stripped 5 bases from V and 3 bases from J, with 5 bases between. CDR3 nucleotides: TGTGCCAGCAGCCTGGTTGGAAACACCATATATTTT. Amino acid sequence: CASSLVGNTIYF.

The CDR3 DNA sequence: TGCAGCGTTGAAGCCTCTAGCGGACGATACTACAATGAGCAGTTCTTC. Encoded protein: CSVEASSGRYYNEQFF. The chain combines TRBV29-1 with TRBJ2-1, with 7 nucleotides matching TRBD2. The germline CDR1 and CDR2 sequences are SQVTM and ANQGSEA. The CDR3 spans 16 residues. V dropped 1 base and J dropped 3; count of bases not matched to a gene: 9.

The chain has TRBV7-2 and TRBJ2-7, with D hard to call. Trimming pared 5 bases from V and 3 bases from J, leaving 11 bases between. The length of the CDR3 is 13 residues. Germline V gives CDR1 SGHTA, CDR2 FQGNSA. CDR3 coding DNA: TGTGCCAGCAGCGCTGACGGATTCTACGAGCAGTACTTC. Translated, it gives CASSADGFYEQYF. The full variable domain, in which reference TRBV7-2 and TRBJ2-7 provide the parts outside the CDR3, is GAGVSQSPSNKVTEKGKDVELRCDPISGHTALYWYRQSLGQGLEFLIYFQGNSAPDKSGLPSDRFSAERTGGSVSTLTIQRTQQEDSAVYLCASSADGFYEQYFGPGTRLTVT.

The chain recombines TRBV7-9 with TRBJ2-7, with a weak D call TRBD2 (6 bases). Germline CDR1 is SEHNR and CDR2 is FQNEAQ (reference sequence). This CDR3 is built from 14 residues. V gave up 5 bases and J gave up 6 bases, with 17 bases separating them. The CDR3, as DNA: TGTGCCAGCAGCCCGGCGGGGAGCGGGCTCGAGCAGTACTTC. Amino acids: CASSPAGSGLEQYF. The full variable domain, its missing parts supplied by reference TRBV7-9 and TRBJ2-7, is DTGVSQNPRHKITKRGQNVTFRCDPISEHNRLYWYRQTLGQGPEFLTYFQNEAQLEKSRLLSDRFSAERPKGSFSTLEIQRTEQGDSAMYLCASSPAGSGLEQYFGPGTRLTVT.

Notes on this clone: The junction and the germline gene differ at one end; a read error may be behind it. Other DNA sequences in this sample translate to the same CDR3. The V and J genes are TRBV23-1 and TRBJ2-7; a weak D match, TRBD1 (5 bases). TRBV23-1 is identified as an open reading frame with a role that is uncertain. The CDR3 is 12 residues long. The CDR3 nucleotides read TGCGCCAGCGGACAAGGGCGTGACGAGCAATACTTC. As protein: CASGQGRDEQYF.

This clone was seen more than once but under ten times. J is TRBJ1-5 and V is TRBV19; TRBD1 is a possible D gene (6 bases). V dropped 10 bases and J dropped 2 bases, with 15 bases sitting between them. Germline V CDR1 and CDR2: LNHDA, SQIVND (reference sequence). The CDR3 sequence is 14 residues long. The CDR3 loop is CATSGGGGNQPQHF. DNA for the CDR3: TGTGCCACTTCAGGCGGGGGCGGCAATCAGCCCCAGCATTTT.

The CDR3 region is CASTVAGHTGELFF. Here the CDR3 DNA reads TGTGCCAGCACGGTAGCGGGCCACACCGGGGAGCTGTTTTTT. The chain uses TRBV2 and TRBJ2-2; 7 bases line up with TRBD2. V shed 7 bases, J shed 3 bases, and the junction held 5 bases outside the gene matches. Germline V gives CDR1 SNHLY, CDR2 FYNNEI. The CDR3 covers 14 residues.

This chain connects TRBV5-6 to TRBJ2-2, with D unclear. Trimming shortened V by 6 bases and J by 3 bases, and 21 bases separated the two germline ends. CDR3 length: 17 amino acids. Germline assignment: CDR1 SGHDT and CDR2 YYEEEE. The CDR3 loop is CASTFKVSDPDTGELFF. CDR3 nucleotides: TGTGCCAGCACCTTTAAGGTATCGGACCCCGACACCGGGGAGCTGTTTTTT.

The chain couples TRBV9 to TRBJ2-3; TRBD2 agrees at 7 bases. Germline V gene data show CDR1 as SGDLS and CDR2 as YYNGEE. The V and J ends lost 4 bases and 5 bases, in that order; junction bases with no gene match: 10. This CDR3 has 15 residues. CDR3 sequence: CASSSFPASGDTQYF. The CDR3 nucleotides are TGTGCCAGCAGCTCATTCCCCGCTAGCGGAGATACGCAGTATTTT.

The genes are TRBV28 and TRBJ2-5, with D maybe TRBD2 (6 bases). From germline, CDR1 is MDHEN and CDR2 SYDVKM. V was clipped by 4 bases and J by 1 base, with 10 bases between them. CDR3 length: 14 amino acids. The chain's CDR3 is CASSWTTLQETQYF. CDR3 nucleotides: TGTGCCAGCAGTTGGACTACCCTCCAAGAGACCCAGTACTTC.

Worth noting for this clone: The sample carries other DNA sequences with the same CDR3. J is TRBJ2-7 and V is TRBV10-3, with D unclear. V was pared by 3 bases and J by 3 bases, with 3 bases between. CDR1 ENHRY and CDR2 SYGVKD come from the germline V gene. The length of the CDR3 is 11 residues. CDR3 bases: TGTGCCATCAGTGAAGGCTACGAGCAGTACTTC. As protein: CAISEGYEQYF.

V usage is TRBV25-1 and J usage is TRBJ1-2; a weak D match, TRBD1 (5 bases). V was shortened by 4 bases and J by 10 bases, with 13 bases between the two germline ends. This CDR3 comprises 12 residues. The germline gives CDR1 MGHDK, CDR2 SYGVNS. CDR3 coding DNA: TGTGCCAGCAGTGGGGGCGCTTCTTCCTACACCTTC. Translating it yields CASSGGASSYTF.

This chain joins TRBV15 and TRBJ2-1, with 7 positions matching TRBD2. There are 15 residues in the CDR3. V shed 0 bases and J 6 bases; nucleotides not matched to a gene: 5. Germline V gene lookup returns CDR1 LNHNV and CDR2 YYDKDF (reference sequence). DNA of the CDR3: TGTGCCACCAGCAGAGATGGGGCGGGAGCCAATGAGCAGTTCTTC. Protein product: CATSRDGAGANEQFF.

The chain has TRBV5-1 and TRBJ1-4; D is ambiguous. The CDR3 is 15 residues long. The germline V gene has CDR1 SGHRS and CDR2 YFSETQ. The V end lost 2 bases, the J end lost 7 bases, and 15 bases lay between the germline ends. This CDR3 is CASSFLPGRGEKLFF. CDR3 sequence (DNA): TGCGCCAGCAGCTTTTTACCTGGACGGGGTGAAAAACTGTTTTTT.

This clone showed up just once. This chain connects TRBV29-1 to TRBJ2-7, with no clear D. The V gene's germline CDR1 is SQVTM and CDR2 ANQGSEA. The CDR3 runs to 14 residues. The V gene lost 3 bases and the J gene lost 3 bases, with 15 bases spanning the gap. This CDR3 reads CSVEPLGSDYEQYF. The CDR3 DNA is TGCAGCGTTGAGCCTTTGGGGTCCGACTACGAGCAGTACTTC.

This clone was counted a single time. V is TRBV4-2 and J is TRBJ2-2, with 13 bases matching TRBD2. Trimming cost V 4 bases and J 7 bases; bases outside gene matches: 12. The CDR3 is 18 residues long. Germline lookup yields CDR1 LGHNA and CDR2 YNFKEQ. The CDR3 spells CASSPWTSGSKEVGELFF. As DNA, the CDR3 is TGTGCCAGCAGCCCCTGGACTAGCGGGAGTAAGGAGGTCGGGGAGCTGTTTTTT.

V gene TRBV5-1 combines with J gene TRBJ2-3; 8 bases fit TRBD2. Germline loops: CDR1 SGHRS, CDR2 YFSETQ. The CDR3 extends over 15 amino acids. V trimming: 5 bases; J trimming: 2 bases; junction bases outside the gene matches: 7. The CDR3 bases are TGCGCCAGCAGAGATATAGCGGGGACCACAGATACGCAGTATTTT. It encodes CASRDIAGTTDTQYF.

The chain couples TRBV6-5 to TRBJ1-3; 7 nucleotides align to TRBD1. Losses at the gene ends were 2 bases for V and 2 bases for J; bases not matched to a gene: 3. CDR3 length equals 15 residues. CDR1 and CDR2 (germline): MNHEY, SVGAGI. The CDR3 reads CASSYTGVAGNTIYF. The CDR3 coding sequence is TGTGCCAGCAGTTACACAGGGGTCGCTGGAAACACCATATATTTT.

This chain connects TRBV4-1 to TRBJ1-2; 7 bases line up with TRBD1. The CDR3 is made up of 14 amino acids. Germline lookup yields CDR1 MGHRA and CDR2 YSYEKL. V gave up 1 base and J gave up 5 bases; unmatched junction bases: 4. Here the CDR3 reads CASSQGQGIYGYTF. The CDR3 DNA follows: TGCGCCAGCAGCCAAGGACAGGGAATATATGGCTACACCTTC.